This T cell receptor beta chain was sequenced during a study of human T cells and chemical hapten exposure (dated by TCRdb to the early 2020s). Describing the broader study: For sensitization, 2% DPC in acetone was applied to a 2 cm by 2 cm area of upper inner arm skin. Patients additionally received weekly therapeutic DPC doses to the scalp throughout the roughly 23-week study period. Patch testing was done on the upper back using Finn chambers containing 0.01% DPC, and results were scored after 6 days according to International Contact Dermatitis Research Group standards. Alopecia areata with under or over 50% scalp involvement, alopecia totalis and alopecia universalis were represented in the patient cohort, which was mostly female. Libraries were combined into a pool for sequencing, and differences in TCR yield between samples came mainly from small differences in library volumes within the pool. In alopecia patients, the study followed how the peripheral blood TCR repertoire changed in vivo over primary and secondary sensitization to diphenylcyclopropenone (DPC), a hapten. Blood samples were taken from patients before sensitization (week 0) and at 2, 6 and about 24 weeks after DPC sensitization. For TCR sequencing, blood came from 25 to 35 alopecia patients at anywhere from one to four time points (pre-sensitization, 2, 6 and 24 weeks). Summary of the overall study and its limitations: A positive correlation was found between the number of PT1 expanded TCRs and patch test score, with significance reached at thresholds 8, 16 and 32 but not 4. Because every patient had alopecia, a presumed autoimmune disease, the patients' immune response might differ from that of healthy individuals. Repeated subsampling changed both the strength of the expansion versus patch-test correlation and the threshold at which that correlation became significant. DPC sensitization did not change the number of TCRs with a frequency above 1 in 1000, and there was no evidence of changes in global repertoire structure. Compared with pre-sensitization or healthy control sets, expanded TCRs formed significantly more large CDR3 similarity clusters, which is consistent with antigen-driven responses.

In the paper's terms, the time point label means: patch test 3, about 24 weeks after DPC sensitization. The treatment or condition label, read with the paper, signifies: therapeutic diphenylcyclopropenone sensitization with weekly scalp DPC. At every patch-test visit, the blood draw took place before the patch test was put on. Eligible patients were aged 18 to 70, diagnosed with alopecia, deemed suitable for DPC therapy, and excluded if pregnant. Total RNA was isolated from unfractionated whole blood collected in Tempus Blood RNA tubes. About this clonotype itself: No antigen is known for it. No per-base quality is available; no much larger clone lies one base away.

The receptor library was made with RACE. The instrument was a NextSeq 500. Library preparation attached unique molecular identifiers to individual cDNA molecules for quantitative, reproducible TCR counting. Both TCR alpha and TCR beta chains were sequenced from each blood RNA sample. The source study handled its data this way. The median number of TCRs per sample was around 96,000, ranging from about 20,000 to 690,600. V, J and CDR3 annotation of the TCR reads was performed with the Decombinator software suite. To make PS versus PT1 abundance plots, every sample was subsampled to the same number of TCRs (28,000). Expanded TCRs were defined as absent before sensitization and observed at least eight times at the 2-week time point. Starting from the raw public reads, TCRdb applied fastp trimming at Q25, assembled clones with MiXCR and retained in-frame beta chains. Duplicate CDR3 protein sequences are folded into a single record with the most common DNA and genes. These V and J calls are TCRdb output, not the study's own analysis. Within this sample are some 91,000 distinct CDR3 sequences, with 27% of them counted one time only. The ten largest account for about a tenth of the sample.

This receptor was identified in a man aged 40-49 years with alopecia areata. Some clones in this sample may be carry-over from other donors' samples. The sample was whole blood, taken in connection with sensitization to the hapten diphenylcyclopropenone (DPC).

The bases are TGTGCCAGCAGACAGGGCATGGCCAACGTCCTGACTTTC. Its product reads: CASRQGMANVLTF. The chain is encoded by TRBV28 joined to TRBJ2-6, and TRBD1 may be the D gene, going by 6 matching bases. Including cysteine and phenylalanine, the CDR3 has 13 amino acids. Only CDR3 DNA is held: 39 bases, read in frame from base 1. V is cut by 6 bases and J by 6 bases, and the space between the germline ends is 9 bases. The germline V gene gives CDR1 as MDHEN and CDR2 as SYDVKM.